This TCR beta chain was documented in a study of T cell responses to AZD1222 COVID-19 vaccine (dated by TCRdb to about 2021). Concerning the study at large: Because spike-specific TCR depth and breadth did not differ between the two schedules, AZD1222 recipients who got a second dose at roughly 4 weeks were pooled with those who got a second dose at roughly 12 weeks. TCR sequencing was performed for about 240 trial participants, of whom about 200 were given two doses of AZD1222 and around 25 were given two doses of MenACWY control vaccine. Trial participants were enrolled by age into 18-55, 56-69 and 70-plus year subgroups, with around 140, 26 and 57 TCR-sequenced participants respectively. What the research found in general, with its limitations: After two AZD1222 doses, both the breadth and the depth of spike-specific TCRs were significantly higher than at day 0 and than in MenACWY recipients. In the small 56-69-year group, the increase in depth fell short of significance, most likely because of low power. Participants were mostly white British and included more females than males, and it was suggested by the authors that clonal diversity may have been underestimated. Vaccine-associated CD4 TCRs spanned the whole spike protein, with dominant responses in regions 160-218 and 743-854. Because no samples from the day 14 peak response were available, repertoires could be characterized only after the peak T cell response. Nearly half of unique spike-specific TCRs reportedly recognized epitopes outside regions mutated in the B.1.351 and B.1.1.7 variants. Conclusions about previously exposed vaccinees are limited, since just five or six AZD1222 recipients were seropositive for SARS-CoV-2 at baseline.

On this clone itself: No cognate antigen has been identified for it. Qualities for individual bases were not recorded, and no much larger clone is one base off.

The CDR3 regions of human TCRbeta chains were analyzed by immunosequencing. As for the authors' bioinformatics: Repertoire TCRs were matched against a reference library of SARS-CoV-2-specific TCRs generated with the MIRA antigen-specificity platform. Breadth meant the fraction of unique TCRs that were SARS-CoV-2-associated, whereas depth meant the fraction of total T cells that were SARS-CoV-2-associated. Using the MIRA data, each spike-specific TCR was mapped to the spike region that the TCR reacts to and placed in a CD4 or CD8 class. Log10-transformed breadth and depth values were compared by one-way ANOVA with Sidak's multiple comparisons tests. In its TCRdb copy, this immuneACCESS table keeps in-frame sequences only and misses some clones. Where compared with another copy, unresolved V genes explain less than half of these, and the others have no known cause. Clone size and V and J calls were adopted from that table, with D and trimming inferred from the DNA. Within this sample are some 160,000 clones, with under 95% of them counted one time only. Approximately 4.8% of the sample goes to the ten largest clones.

The label giving this sample's time point can be read as: baseline before first vaccination. Vaccinee samples were obtained from the UK trials COV001 and COV002, which included a single-blind randomized controlled phase 2/3 trial of AZD1222 (ChAdOx1 nCoV-19) in healthy adults. For TCRbeta chain sequencing, PBMC samples from trial participants were taken at day 0 and at day 28 after the second dose. Via the germline V gene, CDR1 is KGHDR and CDR2 SFDVKD. V is clipped by 5 bases and J by 6 bases, and the sequence between their germline boundaries is 10 bases long. Taken from cysteine to phenylalanine, the CDR3 has 14 residues. Just CDR3 DNA is preserved here, 42 bases in frame from base 1.

This sample comprised peripheral blood, obtained on day 0 of AZD1222 vaccination. Rearrangement joined TRBV24-1 to TRBJ1-6, with no confident D gene call. This clonotype was sampled from an adult in good health. The base sequence is TGTGCCACCAGTGGGCAGAGCCCTAATTCACCCCTCCACTTT. Its translation is CATSGQSPNSPLHF.